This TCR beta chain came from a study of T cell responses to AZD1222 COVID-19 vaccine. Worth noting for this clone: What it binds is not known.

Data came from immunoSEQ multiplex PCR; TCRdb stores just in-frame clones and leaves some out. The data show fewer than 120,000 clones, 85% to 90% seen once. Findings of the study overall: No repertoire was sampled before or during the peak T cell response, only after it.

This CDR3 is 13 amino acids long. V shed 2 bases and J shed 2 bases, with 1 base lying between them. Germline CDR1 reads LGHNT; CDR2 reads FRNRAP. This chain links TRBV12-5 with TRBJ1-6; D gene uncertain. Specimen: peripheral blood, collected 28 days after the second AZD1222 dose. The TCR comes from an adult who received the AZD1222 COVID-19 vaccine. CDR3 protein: CASGLTYNSPLHF. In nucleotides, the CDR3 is TGTGCTAGTGGTTTGACCTATAATTCACCCCTCCACTTT. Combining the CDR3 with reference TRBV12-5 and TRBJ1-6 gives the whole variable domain DARVTQTPRHKVTEMGQEVTMRCQPILGHNTVFWYRQTMMQGLELLAYFRNRAPLDDSGMPKDRFSAEMPDATLATLKIQPSEPRDSAVYFCASGLTYNSPLHFGNGTRLTVT.